This passage covers 27 T cell receptor beta chains from one sample sequenced in a study of control samples from healthy donors and cancer patients (dated by TCRdb to the early 2020s). The library relied on the immunoSEQ multiplex PCR assay. Here the immuneACCESS table is served through TCRdb, limited to in-frame sequences with V and J called. Missing clones are a known gap in these copies; in checked studies unresolved V genes cover under half, and the rest lacks a known reason. Counted in this sample were 75,000 to 95,000 clones; more than 85% of them appeared once. 1.5% of the sample is in the top ten clones. The specimen was blood. These receptors all come from a woman in her twenties or thirties in good health.

The chain combines TRBV19 with TRBJ2-2; no clear D gene. Deletions cut 3 bases from V and 4 bases from J, with 9 bases between. Looked up from germline, CDR1 is LNHDA and CDR2 is SQIVND (reference sequence). The CDR3 is 14 residues long. CDR3 loop: CASSIRVSTGELFF. DNA of the CDR3: TGTGCCAGTAGTATTAGGGTCAGCACCGGGGAGCTGTTTTTT.

V and J are TRBV6-5 and TRBJ1-1, with D perhaps matching TRBD1 (5 bases). In germline, CDR1 is MNHEY, CDR2 SVGAGI. The CDR3 has 11 residues. Trimming left V 7 bases short and J 12 bases short, with 15 bases between. CDR3 coding DNA: TGTGCCAGCACCCACGGGGGGGGAACTTTCTTT. Translation: CASTHGGGTFF.

As regards this clone: A read error may account for a junction end that differs from germline. The chain links TRBV18 to TRBJ2-7; 7 positions match TRBD1. The CDR3 sequence is 13 residues long. CDR1 and CDR2 from the germline V gene are KGHSH and LQKENI. The CDR3 region is CASSPRDSQTVSF. CDR3 in DNA: TGTGCCAGCTCACCTCGGGACAGCCAAACGGTGTCCTTC.

The chain joins TRBV27 to TRBJ2-5; 8 nucleotides agree with TRBD2. Germline V gives CDR1 MNHEY, CDR2 SMNVEV (reference sequence). The CDR3 has 14 residues. Trimming at V came to 4 bases and at J to 5 bases, leaving 6 bases not matched to a gene. The CDR3 spells CASSSGLAGETQYF. The CDR3 bases are TGTGCCAGCAGTTCTGGACTAGCTGGGGAGACCCAGTACTTC.

For this clone: The junction differs from germline at one of its ends, possibly a read error. The chain recombines TRBV7-7 with TRBJ1-5; D unclear. The CDR3 loop spans 15 amino acids. In germline, CDR1 is SSHAT, CDR2 FNYEAQ (reference sequence). CDR3 protein: CASSSDIPSGQPQHF. DNA of the CDR3: TGTGCTAGCAGCTCTGACATCCCCTCCGGCCAGCCCCAGCATTTT.

The genes are TRBV6-4 and TRBJ2-3, with 8 bases lining up with TRBD2. Germline CDR1 is MRHNA and CDR2 is SNTAGT. J gave up 0 bases and V 6 bases, and 5 bases lay outside the gene matches. The CDR3 length is 15 residues. Here the CDR3 DNA reads TGTGCCAGCAGAAAACTAGCGGAGAGCACAGATACGCAGTATTTT. Translation: CASRKLAESTDTQYF.

The chain combines TRBV11-2 with TRBJ2-3, with TRBD2 matching 8 bases. The length of the CDR3 is 17 residues. Germline-derived CDR1 and CDR2 are SGHAT and FQNNGV. Germline trimming cut 4 bases from V and 1 base from J; bases unmatched to any gene: 10. DNA of the CDR3: TGTGCCAGCAGCTCTTCCTCGGGGGGGGGTCGCACAGATACGCAGTATTTT. This encodes CASSSSSGGGRTDTQYF. Supplemented by reference TRBV11-2 and TRBJ2-3, the full variable domain reads EAGVAQSPRYKIIEKRQSVAFWCNPISGHATLYWYQQILGQGPKLLIQFQNNGVVDDSQLPKDRFSAERLKGVDSTLKIQPAKLEDSAVYLCASSSSSGGGRTDTQYFGPGTRLTVL.

The chain is built from TRBV24-1 and TRBJ2-1; TRBD2 matches at 11 bases. The CDR3 contains 16 residues. The V segment lost 3 bases and the J segment 9 bases; nucleotides outside the gene matches: 9. CDR1 is KGHDR and CDR2 is SFDVKD in the germline V gene. The CDR3 protein is CATSDPGLAARAEQFF. DNA of the CDR3: TGTGCCACCAGTGATCCGGGACTAGCGGCAAGAGCTGAGCAGTTCTTC.

V gene TRBV2 combines with J gene TRBJ1-1; 9 bases fit TRBD1. The V and J ends lost 6 bases and 1 base, in that order; junction bases with no gene match: 18. The CDR3 runs 19 residues. The V gene's germline CDR1 is SNHLY and CDR2 FYNNEI. CDR3 loop: CASRSPKGTGPIQNTEAFF. The CDR3 DNA sequence: TGTGCCAGCAGGAGCCCCAAAGGGACAGGGCCCATCCAGAACACTGAAGCTTTCTTT.

The chain recombines TRBV5-4 with TRBJ2-3; 7 nucleotides agree with TRBD2. CDR1 SGHNT and CDR2 YYREEE come from the germline V gene (reference sequence). The trim removed 4 bases at V and 2 bases at J, leaving 4 bases unmatched. The CDR3 sequence is 14 residues long. The CDR3 sequence: CASSRAGTTDTQYF. CDR3 nucleotide sequence: TGTGCCAGCAGCCGAGCGGGAACCACAGATACGCAGTATTTT.

CDR3: CASSWGQGNYGYTF. For the CDR3, the DNA is TGTGCCAGCAGTTGGGGACAGGGGAACTATGGCTACACCTTC. This chain links TRBV3-1 (or the pseudogene TRBV3-2) with TRBJ1-2; 10 bases map to TRBD1. CDR3 size: 14 residues. The V segment lost 6 bases and the J segment 2 bases; nucleotides outside the gene matches: 3. Germline V gene data show CDR1 as LGHDT and CDR2 as YNNKEL (reference sequence).

The chain is built from TRBV28 and TRBJ1-3; D possibly corresponds to TRBD1 (5 bases). The CDR3 spans 16 residues. The germline V gene has CDR1 MDHEN and CDR2 SYDVKM. V was clipped by 4 bases and J by 2 bases, with 15 bases between them. CDR3 coding DNA: TGTGCCAGCAGTTCACCTCCGGGGGTTGCTGGAAACACCATATATTTT. Translated: CASSSPPGVAGNTIYF.

This chain connects TRBV6-5 to TRBJ1-6; no reliable D call. Trimming left V 6 bases short and J 5 bases short, with 5 bases between. The CDR3 is 12 amino acids. Germline V gene data show CDR1 as MNHEY and CDR2 as SVGAGI. CDR3 DNA sequence: TGTGCCAGCAGCCCCGATAATTCACCCCTCCACTTT. As protein: CASSPDNSPLHF.

The gene calls are TRBV3-1 (or the pseudogene TRBV3-2) and TRBJ1-3; D call uncertain. From germline, CDR1 is LGHDT and CDR2 YNNKEL (reference sequence). The CDR3 length is 15 residues. V gave up 3 bases and J gave up 2 bases, with 11 bases separating them. The CDR3 sequence is CASSQSSPAGNTIYF. The CDR3 nucleotides are TGTGCCAGCAGCCAGTCCAGTCCGGCTGGAAACACCATATATTTT.

The chain is built from TRBV9 and TRBJ2-3; 13 bases line up with TRBD2. V dropped 3 bases and J dropped 4; count of bases not matched to a gene: 5. CDR1 and CDR2 (germline): SGDLS, YYNGEE. The CDR3 sequence is 16 residues long. This chain's CDR3 is CASSGGLAGVSDTQYF. The DNA for the CDR3 is TGTGCCAGCAGCGGTGGACTAGCGGGAGTATCAGATACGCAGTATTTT.

This chain connects TRBV19 to TRBJ1-4; a weak D match, TRBD1 (5 bases). The CDR3 is made up of 15 amino acids. V was pared by 5 bases and J by 4 bases, with 14 bases between. Germline lookup yields CDR1 LNHDA and CDR2 SQIVND (reference sequence). The CDR3 region is CASSPSRDGNEKLFF. The CDR3, as DNA: TGTGCCAGTAGTCCCTCCCGGGACGGTAATGAAAAACTGTTTTTT.

The chain links TRBV7-2 to TRBJ2-1, with TRBD1 as a possible D gene (5 bases). V was clipped by 1 base and J by 0 bases, with 7 bases between them. CDR1 and CDR2 (germline): SGHTA, FQGNSA. The CDR3 is 15 amino acids. The CDR3 region is CASSLGRGSYNEQFF. CDR3 nucleotides: TGTGCCAGCAGCTTAGGAAGGGGCTCCTACAATGAGCAGTTCTTC.

The chain links TRBV28 to TRBJ1-5, with 8 bases matching TRBD1. CDR1 and CDR2 from the germline V gene are MDHEN and SYDVKM. The CDR3 runs to 15 residues. V shed 6 bases and J 4 bases; nucleotides not matched to a gene: 8. CDR3 bases: TGTGCCAGCAGATACGGGACAGGACGTAATCAGCCCCAGCATTTT. As protein: CASRYGTGRNQPQHF.

The chain recombines TRBV11-3 with TRBJ2-1, with D perhaps matching TRBD1 (6 bases). Trimming took off 1 base at V and 8 bases at J, with 18 bases between the two ends. The CDR3 extends over 16 amino acids. The germline V gene has CDR1 SGHNT and CDR2 YENEEA. The CDR3 is CASSLVGGLFWDEQFF. CDR3 DNA sequence: TGTGCCAGCAGCTTAGTAGGGGGATTGTTTTGGGATGAGCAGTTCTTC.

This chain joins TRBV4-2 and TRBJ1-3; D is ambiguous. CDR3 size: 15 residues. Trimming left V 1 base short and J 0 bases short, with 7 bases between. Germline V gene lookup returns CDR1 LGHNA and CDR2 YNFKEQ. The CDR3 spells CASSQAPSSGNTIYF. The CDR3 DNA reads TGTGCCAGCAGCCAAGCCCCGAGCTCTGGAAACACCATATATTTT.

This rearrangement joins TRBV30 to TRBJ1-1; D is unresolved. Trimming removed 2 bases at V and 5 bases at J, with 12 bases between. Germline lookup yields CDR1 GTSNPN and CDR2 SVGIG (reference sequence). CDR3 length equals 13 residues. DNA of the CDR3: TGTGCCTGGAGTTTACGGGAAGGAACTGAAGCTTTCTTT. It yields the protein CAWSLREGTEAFF.

The rearrangement joins TRBV5-6 to TRBJ1-1; 9 bases line up with TRBD1. Germline V gives CDR1 SGHDT, CDR2 YYEEEE. This CDR3 has 15 residues. V dropped 0 bases and J dropped 4; count of bases not matched to a gene: 4. In DNA form, the CDR3 reads TGTGCCAGCAGCTTGGGACAGGGGGTGATCACTGAAGCTTTCTTT. Its translation is CASSLGQGVITEAFF.

The V and J genes are TRBV7-9 and TRBJ1-5; 10 nucleotides agree with TRBD1. The V gene end was trimmed by 6 bases and the J gene end by 10 bases; junction bases not matched to a gene: 6. Germline lookup yields CDR1 SEHNR and CDR2 FQNEAQ (reference sequence). There are 13 residues in the CDR3. The DNA for the CDR3 is TGTGCCAGCAGTTCCGACAGGGGGCGTCCCCAGCATTTT. Amino acid sequence: CASSSDRGRPQHF.

V gene TRBV29-1 combines with J gene TRBJ2-5; 10 bases map to TRBD2. Germline loops: CDR1 SQVTM, CDR2 ANQGSEA. The trim removed 7 bases at V and 4 bases at J, leaving 9 bases unmatched. The length of the CDR3 is 14 residues. CDR3 DNA: TGCAGCGGTTCAGCGGGAGGGCCTTTAGAGACCCAGTACTTC. Protein: CSGSAGGPLETQYF.

V is TRBV20-1 and J is TRBJ1-1; TRBD1 is a possible D gene (5 bases). The CDR3 contains 11 residues. The germline gives CDR1 DFQATT, CDR2 SNEGSKA (reference sequence). V lost 8 bases and J lost 11, with 18 bases in between. The CDR3 here is CSPILGAGAFF. CDR3 bases: TGCAGTCCAATACTAGGGGCTGGCGCTTTCTTT.

This chain joins TRBV6-5 and TRBJ2-1, with D possibly TRBD1 on 6 matching bases. Germline V gene data show CDR1 as MNHEY and CDR2 as SVGAGI. This CDR3 comprises 15 residues. Trimming removed 5 bases from V and 3 bases from J, with 14 bases in between. CDR3 sequence (DNA): TGTGCCAGCAGTCCGGACAGTCCCGGCTACAATGAGCAGTTCTTC. As protein: CASSPDSPGYNEQFF.

The chain recombines TRBV27 with TRBJ1-1, with a tentative D call TRBD1 (5 bases). Germline CDR1 and CDR2: MNHEY and SMNVEV (reference sequence). The CDR3 contains 14 residues. V dropped 4 bases and J dropped 1 base, with 10 bases sitting between them. CDR3 region: CASSWRTGNTEAFF. DNA of the CDR3: TGTGCCAGCAGTTGGAGAACAGGGAACACTGAAGCTTTCTTT.